This entry lists 30 T cell receptor beta chains sequenced from one sample in a study of cytomegalovirus exposure and HLA in healthy donors. PCR was performed using 60 Vbeta and 13 Jbeta primers. Data came from immunoSEQ multiplex PCR; TCRdb stores just in-frame clones and leaves some out. The sample shows under 250,000 clones, more than 75% of them seen only once. The material sequenced was PBMCs. Source of these receptors: a male donor in good health and CMV-seronegative.

The genes are TRBV5-4 and TRBJ2-7, with 15 bases lining up with TRBD2. With 0 bases clipped from V and 6 bases from J, the junction kept 4 bases outside the gene matches. Germline loops: CDR1 SGHNT, CDR2 YYREEE (reference sequence). This CDR3 has 16 residues. DNA for the CDR3: TGTGCCAGCAGCTTGGGAGGGGGACTAGCGGGAGGCGAGCAGTACTTC. Translating gives CASSLGGGLAGGEQYF.

In its sample, this clone was seen a few times. This rearrangement joins TRBV29-1 to TRBJ1-1, with D perhaps matching TRBD1 (5 bases). The CDR3 runs 11 residues. V lost 7 bases and J 1 base, leaving 7 bases between the germline ends. Germline assignment: CDR1 SQVTM and CDR2 ANQGSEA. This CDR3 is CSGGQNTEAFF. The CDR3 DNA reads TGCAGCGGAGGACAGAACACTGAAGCTTTCTTT.

V is TRBV7-3 and J is TRBJ1-2; 7 bases agree with TRBD1. V lost 4 bases, J lost 4 bases, and 9 bases stayed unmatched. The length of the CDR3 is 15 residues. Looked up from germline, CDR1 is SGHTA and CDR2 is FQGTGA. The CDR3: CASSSYPTGIYGYTF. The DNA for the CDR3 is TGTGCCAGCAGCTCCTACCCGACAGGGATCTATGGCTACACCTTC.

The CDR3 is CASSAYSSSGKEQFF. The CDR3 DNA reads TGTGCCAGCAGCGCGTACTCCTCTAGCGGGAAGGAGCAGTTCTTC. V gene TRBV9 combines with J gene TRBJ2-1; 9 bases line up with TRBD2. Germline values: CDR1 SGDLS, CDR2 YYNGEE. V gave up 3 bases and J gave up 10 bases; unmatched junction bases: 11. The CDR3 runs to 15 residues.

The rearrangement joins TRBV18 to TRBJ2-5; possibly TRBD2 for D (6 bases). Near its end, the DNA agrees better with TRBJ2-7, so the J call may be wrong. Germline V gene lookup returns CDR1 KGHSH and CDR2 LQKENI. There are 15 residues in the CDR3. The CDR3 sequence: CASSAGRGNSYEQYF. Here the CDR3 DNA reads TGTGCCAGCTCCGCGGGAAGGGGAAATTCCTACGAGCAGTACTTC.

The J gene is TRBJ2-2, the V gene TRBV30; TRBD1 might be the D (6 bases). Germline-derived CDR1 and CDR2 are GTSNPN and SVGIG (reference sequence). The CDR3 contains 14 residues. V was cut by 1 base and J by 3 bases, with 9 bases left in between. CDR3 DNA: TGTGCCTGGAGTGAAGAGGGGGACACCGGGGAGCTGTTTTTT. This sequence encodes CAWSEEGDTGELFF. Combining the CDR3 with reference TRBV30 and TRBJ2-2 gives the whole variable domain SQTIHQWPATLVQPVGSPLSLECTVEGTSNPNLYWYRQAAGRGLQLLFYSVGIGQISSEVPQNLSASRPQDRQFILSSKKLLLSDSGFYLCAWSEEGDTGELFFGEGSRLTVL.

This rearrangement joins TRBV10-2 to TRBJ1-2, with D perhaps matching TRBD1 (6 bases). Per the germline V gene, CDR1 is WSHSY and CDR2 is SAAADI. The CDR3 is 14 amino acids. V shed 10 bases and J shed 3 bases, with 18 bases lying between them. The CDR3 coding sequence is TGCGCCATAAAGGGGGGGAACGGTGACTATGGCTACACCTTC. Encoded protein: CAIKGGNGDYGYTF.

This clone was found once. J is TRBJ1-2 and V is TRBV5-6, with D perhaps matching TRBD1 (5 bases). The CDR3 covers 15 residues. Germline V gene sequence: CDR1 SGHDT, CDR2 YYEEEE. V was trimmed by 4 bases and J by 3 bases, leaving 16 bases between them. DNA for the CDR3: TGTGCCAGCAGCGCAGGGACTCGGGTGCACTATGGCTACACCTTC. Its translation: CASSAGTRVHYGYTF.

This clone was observed a single time. V usage is TRBV9 and J usage is TRBJ2-5, with TRBD2 as a possible D gene (6 bases). Trimming took 4 bases from V and 7 from J, leaving 17 bases between them. The CDR3 runs 14 residues. Germline CDR1 and CDR2: SGDLS and YYNGEE. The CDR3 is CASSPPGLSPTQYF. CDR3 DNA sequence: TGTGCCAGCAGCCCCCCGGGACTTTCTCCGACCCAGTACTTC.

The J gene is TRBJ2-7, the V gene TRBV6-1; TRBD1 might be the D (5 bases). Germline V gene sequence: CDR1 MNHNS, CDR2 SASEGT. CDR3 size: 15 residues. Trimming stripped 6 bases from V and 1 base from J, with 16 bases between. This CDR3 reads CASSSFRVVSYEQYF. The CDR3 DNA is TGTGCCAGCAGCTCATTCAGGGTTGTGTCCTACGAGCAGTACTTC.

The chain combines TRBV19 with TRBJ2-1, with D uncertain. Looked up from germline, CDR1 is LNHDA and CDR2 is SQIVND (reference sequence). The ends were cut back, 5 bases at V and 12 bases at J, with 14 bases in the middle. The CDR3 runs 12 residues. The CDR3 region has the DNA TGTGCCAGTAGTCCTCGGAGCCCGCGGCAGTTCTTC. This translates into CASSPRSPRQFF. Supplemented by reference TRBV19 and TRBJ2-1, the full variable domain reads DGGITQSPKYLFRKEGQNVTLSCEQNLNHDAMYWYRQDPGQGLRLIYYSQIVNDFQKGDIAEGYSVSREKKESFPLTVTSAQKNPTAFYLCASSPRSPRQFFGPGTRLTVL.

This clone was counted a few times. This chain uses TRBV29-1 with TRBJ1-4; D possibly corresponds to TRBD1 (5 bases). The CDR3 loop spans 13 amino acids. In germline, CDR1 is SQVTM, CDR2 ANQGSEA. Between the trimmed V and J ends, which lost 4 bases and 2 bases, there was a span of 8 bases. The CDR3 DNA reads TGCAGCGTTGTGGCAGGGACTAATGAAAAACTGTTTTTT. As protein: CSVVAGTNEKLFF.

This clone was observed a few times. The chain has TRBV19 and TRBJ2-5; 7 bases line up with TRBD2. Trimming removed 5 bases from V and 5 bases from J; junction bases left unmatched: 8. The CDR3 runs to 14 residues. The V gene's germline CDR1 is LNHDA and CDR2 SQIVND (reference sequence). The CDR3 nucleotides read TGTGCCAGTAGTGTCGGGGGGTCATTGGAGACCCAGTACTTC. Its protein product is CASSVGGSLETQYF.

The table lists this clone with a count of one. The V gene is TRBV28, the J gene TRBJ2-7; D remains unclear. Per the germline V gene, CDR1 is MDHEN and CDR2 is SYDVKM. CDR3 length: 12 amino acids. Trimming stripped 2 bases from V and 2 bases from J, with 4 bases between. The CDR3 here is CASSLNTYEQYF. DNA of the CDR3: TGTGCCAGCAGTTTAAACACCTACGAGCAGTACTTC.

The rearrangement joins TRBV15 to TRBJ1-1; 9 nucleotides align to TRBD1. The germline V gene has CDR1 LNHNV and CDR2 YYDKDF (reference sequence). The CDR3 spans 15 residues. With 1 base clipped from V and 5 bases from J, the junction kept 5 bases outside the gene matches. For the CDR3, the DNA is TGTGCCACCAGCAGAGTTGACAGGGGGGTTACTGAAGCTTTCTTT. Protein: CATSRVDRGVTEAFF.

This chain joins TRBV7-3 and TRBJ2-2, with TRBD2 matching 7 bases. V trimming: 4 bases; J trimming: 6 bases; junction bases outside the gene matches: 8. Germline V CDR1 and CDR2: SGHTA, FQGTGA. The CDR3 consists of 15 residues. The CDR3 sequence is CASSSEGLAAGELFF. In DNA, the CDR3 is TGTGCCAGCAGCTCAGAAGGCCTAGCGGCCGGGGAGCTGTTTTTT.

The chain carries TRBV6-5 and TRBJ1-6; maybe TRBD1 (5 bases). The germline CDR1 and CDR2 sequences are MNHEY and SVGAGI. Trimming shortened V by 2 bases and J by 3 bases, and 11 bases separated the two germline ends. The length of the CDR3 is 16 residues. The CDR3 reads CASSYPRGHYNSPLHF. As DNA, the CDR3 is TGTGCCAGCAGTTACCCTAGGGGCCACTATAATTCACCCCTCCACTTT.

CDR3 region: CASTPDGGSPYEQYF. CDR3 in DNA: TGTGCCAGCACCCCGGATGGCGGGAGTCCCTACGAGCAGTACTTC. The chain links TRBV7-8 to TRBJ2-7; the match to TRBD2 covers 7 bases. Trimming removed 7 bases from V and 2 bases from J; junction bases left unmatched: 11. The CDR3 loop spans 15 amino acids. Germline V gene data show CDR1 as SGHVS and CDR2 as FQNEAQ.

The chain uses TRBV7-3 and TRBJ2-1; D ambiguous. Germline CDR1 is SGHTA and CDR2 is FQGTGA. The CDR3 totals 16 residues. The ends were cut back, 2 bases at V and 0 bases at J, with 11 bases in the middle. The CDR3 here is CASSLSGYSSYNEQFF. CDR3 nucleotides: TGTGCCAGCAGCTTATCAGGCTACAGCTCCTACAATGAGCAGTTCTTC.

The rearrangement uses TRBV18 and TRBJ1-2, with D possibly TRBD1 on 6 matching bases. The CDR3 is 13 residues long. V was shortened by 1 base and J by 8 bases, with 11 bases between the two germline ends. Germline-derived CDR1 and CDR2 are KGHSH and LQKENI. The CDR3 is CASSPQWDKGYTF. The CDR3 nucleotides are TGTGCCAGCTCACCACAGTGGGACAAGGGCTACACCTTC.

V usage is TRBV11-3 and J usage is TRBJ1-1; possible D gene TRBD1, 5 bases. V lost 5 bases, J lost 5 bases, and 9 bases lay in between. Germline CDR1 is SGHNT and CDR2 is YENEEA. There are 12 residues in the CDR3. As DNA, the CDR3 is TGTGCCAGCAGCCGCAGGGATACTGAAGCTTTCTTT. Protein: CASSRRDTEAFF.

The chain couples TRBV5-1 to TRBJ2-5; a weak D match, TRBD1 (5 bases). The J call may be in error: the DNA end matches TRBJ2-7 better. The CDR3 runs 13 residues. Per the germline V gene, CDR1 is SGHRS and CDR2 is YFSETQ. The CDR3 bases are TGCGCCAGCAGCTTGGAAGGGGCCTACGAGCAGTACTTC. Encoded protein: CASSLEGAYEQYF.

This clone was seen a few times. The genes are TRBV11-2 and TRBJ2-7, with D perhaps matching TRBD1 (6 bases). V shed 4 bases and J shed 3 bases, with 13 bases lying between them. Germline V CDR1 and CDR2: SGHAT, FQNNGV. The CDR3 contains 14 residues. CDR3 amino acids: CASSSTQGIYEQYF. The CDR3 DNA reads as TGTGCCAGCAGCTCAACACAGGGTATCTACGAGCAGTACTTC. The full variable domain, rest sourced from reference TRBV11-2 and TRBJ2-7, is EAGVAQSPRYKIIEKRQSVAFWCNPISGHATLYWYQQILGQGPKLLIQFQNNGVVDDSQLPKDRFSAERLKGVDSTLKIQPAKLEDSAVYLCASSSTQGIYEQYFGPGTRLTVT.

The chain has TRBV4-1 and TRBJ2-7; the match to TRBD2 covers 7 bases. The CDR3 spans 15 residues. V shed 1 base, J shed 4 bases, and the junction held 7 bases outside the gene matches. CDR1 is MGHRA and CDR2 is YSYEKL in the germline V gene. The CDR3 region is CASSQVAGALYEQYF. The CDR3 DNA sequence: TGCGCCAGCAGCCAAGTGGCGGGAGCATTATACGAGCAGTACTTC.

The chain links TRBV25-1 to TRBJ1-5, with 7 bases matching TRBD1. Germline values: CDR1 MGHDK, CDR2 SYGVNS. This CDR3 has 14 residues. The V and J ends lost 8 bases and 6 bases, in that order; junction bases with no gene match: 10. DNA of the CDR3: TGTGCCAGCTCCGACAGGGAATGGACTCAGCCCCAGCATTTT. The encoded protein is CASSDREWTQPQHF. Full variable domain (missing parts from reference TRBV25-1 and TRBJ1-5): EADIYQTPRYLVIGTGKKITLECSQTMGHDKMYWYQQDPGMELHLIHYSYGVNSTEKGDLSSESTVSRIRTEHFPLTLESARPSHTSQYLCASSDREWTQPQHFGDGTRLSIL.

The genes are TRBV11-1 and TRBJ2-7, with D possibly TRBD1 on 6 matching bases. Germline assignment: CDR1 SGHAT and CDR2 FQDESV (reference sequence). V was trimmed by 1 base and J by 8 bases, leaving 15 bases between them. This CDR3 spans 14 amino acids. The CDR3, as DNA: TGTGCCAGCAGCTTAGGAGGGGCCACAGGGAAGCAGTACTTC. It codes for CASSLGGATGKQYF.

This clone was recorded only once. This chain uses TRBV30 with TRBJ2-5; tentative D call: TRBD1 (5 bases). Germline assignment: CDR1 GTSNPN and CDR2 SVGIG (reference sequence). V lost 8 bases and J lost 1, with 20 bases in between. CDR3 length: 15 amino acids. The CDR3 DNA sequence: TGTGCCGGGCAGGGAACCGCCCGCCCCCAAGAGACCCAGTACTTC. Translated, it gives CAGQGTARPQETQYF.

This clone has more than one count but fewer than ten. The V and J genes are TRBV6-1 and TRBJ2-5; tentative D call: TRBD1 (6 bases). The DNA end is a closer match to TRBJ2-7, so the J assignment may be wrong. This CDR3 has 15 amino acids. Germline assignment: CDR1 MNHNS and CDR2 SASEGT. The CDR3 nucleotides are TGTGCCAGCAGTGGGGGGTCGGCAGGGGCCGACGAGCAGTACTTC. As protein: CASSGGSAGADEQYF.

V usage is TRBV29-1 and J usage is TRBJ2-1; 7 bases are shared with TRBD1. Germline V gene data show CDR1 as SQVTM and CDR2 as ANQGSEA. The length of the CDR3 is 16 residues. Trimming took 3 bases from V and 4 from J; bases not matched to a gene: 12. CDR3 bases: TGCAGCGTTGACGTACTGGAAGGGGGACAGTACAATGAGCAGTTCTTC. It is translated as CSVDVLEGGQYNEQFF.

The CDR3 DNA follows: TGTGCCAGCAGTTCACCAGGGAAAGGAAACACCATATATTTT. This encodes CASSSPGKGNTIYF. The genes are TRBV28 and TRBJ1-3; possible D gene TRBD1, 5 bases. Germline V gene lookup returns CDR1 MDHEN and CDR2 SYDVKM. This CDR3 is built from 14 residues. Trimming removed 4 bases at V and 4 bases at J, with 11 bases between.